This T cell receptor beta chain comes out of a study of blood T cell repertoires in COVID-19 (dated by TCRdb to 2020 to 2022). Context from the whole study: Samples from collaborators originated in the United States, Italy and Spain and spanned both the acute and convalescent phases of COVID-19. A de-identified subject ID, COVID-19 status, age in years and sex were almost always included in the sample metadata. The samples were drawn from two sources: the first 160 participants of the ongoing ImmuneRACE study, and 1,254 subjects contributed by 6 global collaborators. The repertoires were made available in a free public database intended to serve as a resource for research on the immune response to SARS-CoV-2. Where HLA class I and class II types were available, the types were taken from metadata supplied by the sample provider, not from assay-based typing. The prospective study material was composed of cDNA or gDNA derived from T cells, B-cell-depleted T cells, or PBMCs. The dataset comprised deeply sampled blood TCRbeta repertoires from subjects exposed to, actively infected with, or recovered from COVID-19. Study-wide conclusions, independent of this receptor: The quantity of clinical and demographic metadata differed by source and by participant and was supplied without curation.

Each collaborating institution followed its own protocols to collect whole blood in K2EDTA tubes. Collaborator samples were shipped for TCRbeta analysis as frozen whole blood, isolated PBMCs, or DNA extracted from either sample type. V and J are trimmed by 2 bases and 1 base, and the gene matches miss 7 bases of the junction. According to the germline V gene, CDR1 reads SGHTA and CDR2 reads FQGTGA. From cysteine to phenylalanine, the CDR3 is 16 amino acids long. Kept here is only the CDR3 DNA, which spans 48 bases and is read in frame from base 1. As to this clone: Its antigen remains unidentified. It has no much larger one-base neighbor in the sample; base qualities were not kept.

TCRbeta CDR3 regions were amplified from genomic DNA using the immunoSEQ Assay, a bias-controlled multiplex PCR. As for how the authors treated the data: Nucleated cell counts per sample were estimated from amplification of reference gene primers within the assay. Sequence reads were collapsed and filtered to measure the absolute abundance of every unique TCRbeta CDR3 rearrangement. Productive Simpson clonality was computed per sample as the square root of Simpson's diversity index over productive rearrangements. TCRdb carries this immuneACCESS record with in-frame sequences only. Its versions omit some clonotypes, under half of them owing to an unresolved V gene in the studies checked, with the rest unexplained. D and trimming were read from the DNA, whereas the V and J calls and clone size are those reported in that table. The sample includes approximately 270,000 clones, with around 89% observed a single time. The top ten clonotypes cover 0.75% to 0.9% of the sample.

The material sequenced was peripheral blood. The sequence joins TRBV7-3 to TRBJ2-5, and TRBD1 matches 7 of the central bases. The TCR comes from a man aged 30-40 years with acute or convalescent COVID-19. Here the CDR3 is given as CASSLGSRQGQETQYF. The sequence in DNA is TGTGCCAGCAGCTTAGGTTCTCGACAGGGCCAAGAGACCCAGTACTTC.